These 25 T cell receptor beta chains originate from one sample sequenced in a study of CD4 T cells in relation to SARS-CoV-2 and coronaviruses. Unexposed donor CD4+ T cells date from about 2011-2018, before the COVID-19 pandemic. CD4+ T cells were isolated from the cells after nine to eleven days of culture. TCRdb keeps only in-frame clones here, not all; method: immunoSEQ multiplex PCR. The sample holds tens of thousands of clones, about three quarters seen once. These TCRs are of unknown antigen specificity. Sequences were obtained from CD4+ T cells from PBMCs, cultured in vitro. Receptors were obtained from a human donor in good health.

The gene calls are TRBV29-1 and TRBJ1-1; D gene ambiguous. Germline CDR1 is SQVTM and CDR2 is ANQGSEA. V shed 1 base and J shed 5 bases, with 8 bases lying between them. The CDR3 is 12 residues long. CDR3 sequence (DNA): TGCAGCGTTGAAGGGTTTGCGACTGAAGCTTTCTTT. The encoded protein is CSVEGFATEAFF.

This clone was observed a handful of times. This rearrangement joins TRBV7-2 to TRBJ1-2, with a possible D match to TRBD1 (6 bases). Germline CDR1 SGHTA, CDR2 FQGNSA. The V and J ends lost 4 bases and 0 bases respectively, with 15 bases between them. There are 16 residues in the CDR3. The CDR3 DNA sequence: TGTGCCAGCAGCTCCTCGGAGGGGGGAACTAACTATGGCTACACCTTC. Its translation is CASSSSEGGTNYGYTF.

The chain recombines TRBV5-1 with TRBJ1-2; TRBD1 might be the D (6 bases). CDR1 and CDR2 (germline): SGHRS, YFSETQ. The germline V and J ends were trimmed by 4 bases and 4 bases, with 14 bases remaining between them. The CDR3 has 14 amino acids. The CDR3 DNA sequence: TGCGCCAGCAGCCGGACAGAGACAAGCTATGGCTACACCTTC. This codes for CASSRTETSYGYTF.

V is TRBV14 and J is TRBJ2-7; D is unclear. This CDR3 is built from 12 residues. Germline-derived CDR1 and CDR2 are SGHDN and FVKESK. With 3 bases removed from V and 4 bases from J, the gap between germline ends came to 7 bases. This CDR3 reads CASSQLGYEQYF. CDR3 nucleotides: TGTGCCAGCAGCCAGCTCGGATACGAGCAGTACTTC.

The rearrangement links TRBV6-5 to TRBJ1-5; no clear D. This CDR3 has 14 residues. Trimming left V 6 bases short and J 0 bases short, with 9 bases between. Germline CDR1 MNHEY, CDR2 SVGAGI. CDR3 protein: CASRRRASNQPQHF. In DNA form, the CDR3 reads TGTGCCAGCAGGCGGAGGGCTAGCAATCAGCCCCAGCATTTT.

In this sample, this clone turned up a few times. The CDR3 DNA reads TGTGCCAGCAGCCTTTCCGGGACGGGCTCTGGAAACACCATATATTTT. Translation: CASSLSGTGSGNTIYF. This chain connects TRBV7-9 to TRBJ1-3; the D gene is possibly TRBD1 (5 bases). With 5 bases removed from V and 0 bases from J, the gap between germline ends came to 14 bases. The CDR3 is 16 amino acids. Germline V gene sequence: CDR1 SEHNR, CDR2 FQNEAQ (reference sequence).

The V gene is TRBV6-5, the J gene TRBJ2-3; possibly TRBD2 for D (5 bases). The V end lost 5 bases, the J end lost 0 bases, and 12 bases lay between the germline ends. This CDR3 is built from 15 residues. Germline V gene data show CDR1 as MNHEY and CDR2 as SVGAGI. The CDR3 nucleotides are TGTGCCAGCAGTCCAAGGGAGTTTAGCACAGATACGCAGTATTTT. Amino acids: CASSPREFSTDTQYF.

The rearrangement joins TRBV11-2 to TRBJ1-2; 8 bases match TRBD1. V gave up 5 bases and J gave up 8 bases; unmatched junction bases: 13. This CDR3 has 15 residues. CDR1 and CDR2 from the germline V gene are SGHAT and FQNNGV. CDR3 coding DNA: TGTGCCAGCAGCGAGGAGAGGACAGGGTTAAGGGGCTACACCTTC. Amino acid sequence: CASSEERTGLRGYTF. Variable domain in full (rest from reference TRBV11-2 and TRBJ1-2): EAGVAQSPRYKIIEKRQSVAFWCNPISGHATLYWYQQILGQGPKLLIQFQNNGVVDDSQLPKDRFSAERLKGVDSTLKIQPAKLEDSAVYLCASSEERTGLRGYTFGSGTRLTVV.

The genes are TRBV20-1 and TRBJ1-1; D is undetermined. The CDR3 has 8 residues. Trimming pared 3 bases from V and 11 bases from J, leaving 4 bases between. Looked up from germline, CDR1 is DFQATT and CDR2 is SNEGSKA (reference sequence). Written as DNA, the CDR3 is TGCAGTGCTAGCCGGGCTTTCTTT. This translates into CSASRAFF.

J is TRBJ2-1 and V is TRBV12-3 or TRBV12-4, with D hard to call. This CDR3 contains 13 residues. V was shortened by 4 bases and J by 0 bases, with 4 bases between the two germline ends. The CDR3 sequence: CASSSGSYNEQFF. CDR3 in DNA: TGTGCCAGCAGTTCCGGCTCCTACAATGAGCAGTTCTTC.

The chain recombines TRBV6-6 with TRBJ2-7; 11 bases match TRBD2. CDR3 length: 14 residues. J was trimmed by 2 bases and V by 7 bases; bases with no gene match: 4. CDR1 and CDR2 from the germline V gene are MNHNY and SVGAGI (reference sequence). The CDR3 region has the DNA TGTGCCAGCACGGCTAGCGGGGGGCCCTACGAGCAGTACTTC. Amino acids: CASTASGGPYEQYF.

The genes are TRBV5-6 and TRBJ2-1; the D gene is possibly TRBD2 (5 bases). This CDR3 has 17 amino acids. Germline CDR1 reads SGHDT; CDR2 reads YYEEEE. V was pared by 0 bases and J by 4 bases, with 17 bases between. The CDR3, as DNA: TGTGCCAGCAGCTTGGATCGCGGCGGGCTTCCTTACAATGAGCAGTTCTTC. Amino acid sequence: CASSLDRGGLPYNEQFF. The full variable domain, rest sourced from reference TRBV5-6 and TRBJ2-1, is DAGVTQSPTHLIKTRGQQVTLRCSPKSGHDTVSWYQQALGQGPQFIFQYYEEEERQRGNFPDRFSGHQFPNYSSELNVNALLLGDSALYLCASSLDRGGLPYNEQFFGPGTRLTVL.

V and J are TRBV7-9 and TRBJ2-3; D is possibly TRBD2 (5 bases). This CDR3 spans 12 amino acids. V gave up 6 bases and J gave up 10 bases, with 14 bases separating them. CDR1 and CDR2 (germline): SEHNR, FQNEAQ (reference sequence). The CDR3 protein is CASRLSLASQYF. The CDR3 coding sequence is TGTGCCAGCAGGCTCTCTCTAGCATCGCAGTATTTT.

This clone was counted once. The chain is built from TRBV5-5 and TRBJ2-5; the D gene is possibly TRBD2 (6 bases). The CDR3 has 14 amino acids. Germline V gives CDR1 SGHKS, CDR2 YYEKEE (reference sequence). The V gene lost 1 base and the J gene lost 4 bases, with 11 bases spanning the gap. In DNA, the CDR3 is TGTGCCAGCAGCTTGTTTCCCGGGGGAGAGACCCAGTACTTC. Its translation: CASSLFPGGETQYF. Full variable domain (outside the CDR3, taken from reference TRBV5-5 and TRBJ2-5): DAGVTQSPTHLIKTRGQQVTLRCSPISGHKSVSWYQQVLGQGPQFIFQYYEKEERGRGNFPDRFSARQFPNYSSELNVNALLLGDSALYLCASSLFPGGETQYFGPGTRLLVL.

The chain has TRBV7-2 and TRBJ2-3; a possible D gene is TRBD2 (6 bases). The CDR3 loop spans 14 amino acids. CDR1 and CDR2 from the germline V gene are SGHTA and FQGNSA. Trimming cost V 1 base and J 6 bases, with 11 bases left between them. The CDR3 region has the DNA TGTGCCAGCAGCTTAGGTATAGGGAGGGATACGCAGTATTTT. It codes for CASSLGIGRDTQYF.

The chain joins TRBV5-4 to TRBJ1-1, with no clear D. Germline V gives CDR1 SGHNT, CDR2 YYREEE (reference sequence). The CDR3 is made up of 13 amino acids. The V end lost 0 bases, the J end lost 7 bases, and 10 bases lay between the germline ends. CDR3 bases: TGTGCCAGCAGCTTGGGGCGGGCAGTTGAAGCTTTCTTT. Its protein is CASSLGRAVEAFF.

The V and J genes are TRBV9 and TRBJ2-7, with 10 nucleotides matching TRBD2. V lost 0 bases and J lost 0; bases outside the gene matches: 6. Germline V CDR1 and CDR2: SGDLS, YYNGEE. There are 17 residues in the CDR3. Here the CDR3 reads CASSVGLAGDLSYEQYF. Here the CDR3 DNA reads TGTGCCAGCAGCGTAGGACTAGCGGGCGACCTCTCCTACGAGCAGTACTTC.

This clone was observed once. The rearrangement uses TRBV11-2 and TRBJ2-1; D remains unclear. CDR3 length equals 11 residues. Trimming cost V 1 base and J 15 bases, with 10 bases left between them. CDR1 and CDR2 from the germline V gene are SGHAT and FQNNGV. The CDR3 sequence: CASSLAGRPFF. For the CDR3, the DNA is TGTGCCAGCAGCTTAGCGGGCAGGCCGTTCTTC.

The chain has TRBV2 and TRBJ1-1; no reliable D call. Germline assignment: CDR1 SNHLY and CDR2 FYNNEI. CDR3 length equals 13 residues. Trimming removed 5 bases at V and 2 bases at J, with 9 bases between. DNA of the CDR3: TGTGCCAGCAGTTTCAGCCTAAACACTGAAGCTTTCTTT. It yields the protein CASSFSLNTEAFF.

The chain employs TRBV27 and TRBJ2-1; 14 bases are shared with TRBD2. This CDR3 region has 19 residues. Trimming removed 5 bases from V and 1 base from J; junction bases left unmatched: 10. Germline loops: CDR1 MNHEY, CDR2 SMNVEV (reference sequence). CDR3 nucleotide sequence: TGTGCCAGCAGTCTCGGGGGACTAGCGGGAGTGTGGTCCTACAATGAGCAGTTCTTC. Translated, it gives CASSLGGLAGVWSYNEQFF.

The chain recombines TRBV3-1 (or the pseudogene TRBV3-2) with TRBJ2-2; 14 positions match TRBD2. The CDR3 runs to 19 residues. Germline V gives CDR1 LGHDT, CDR2 YNNKEL (reference sequence). Losses at the gene ends were 1 base for V and 0 bases for J; bases not matched to a gene: 4. CDR3 DNA: TGTGCCAGCAGCCAAGGGGGACTAGCGGGGGCCACGAACACCGGGGAGCTGTTTTTT. Encoded protein: CASSQGGLAGATNTGELFF.

This chain connects TRBV3-1 (or the pseudogene TRBV3-2) to TRBJ2-7, with 9 bases aligning to TRBD2. Germline values: CDR1 LGHDT, CDR2 YNNKEL (reference sequence). Trimming cost V 1 base and J 4 bases; bases outside gene matches: 5. The CDR3 has 15 amino acids. The CDR3 is CASSQGPGLAYEQYF. For the CDR3, the DNA is TGTGCCAGCAGCCAAGGACCGGGACTAGCTTACGAGCAGTACTTC.

The chain joins TRBV19 to TRBJ1-5, with TRBD1 as a possible D gene (5 bases). CDR1 and CDR2 from the germline V gene are LNHDA and SQIVND (reference sequence). This CDR3 is built from 14 residues. V was trimmed by 3 bases and J by 5 bases, leaving 11 bases between them. The CDR3 is CASSMGLGYQPQHF. CDR3 bases: TGTGCCAGTAGTATGGGGCTAGGTTATCAGCCCCAGCATTTT.

The gene calls are TRBV3-1 (or the pseudogene TRBV3-2) and TRBJ1-1; TRBD1 might be the D (6 bases). V was pared by 6 bases and J by 3 bases, with 14 bases between. Germline V gene sequence: CDR1 LGHDT, CDR2 YNNKEL (reference sequence). This CDR3 is built from 14 residues. CDR3 bases: TGTGCCAGCAGACGAACAGGGTGGGACACTGAAGCTTTCTTT. It yields the protein CASRRTGWDTEAFF.

The rearrangement links TRBV7-9 to TRBJ2-3; TRBD2 matches at 8 bases. Germline V gives CDR1 SEHNR, CDR2 FQNEAQ (reference sequence). CDR3 length equals 14 residues. V trimming: 2 bases; J trimming: 5 bases; junction bases outside the gene matches: 3. The DNA for the CDR3 is TGTGCCAGCAGCTTAAGCGGGAGTATAGATACGCAGTATTTT. The encoded protein is CASSLSGSIDTQYF.